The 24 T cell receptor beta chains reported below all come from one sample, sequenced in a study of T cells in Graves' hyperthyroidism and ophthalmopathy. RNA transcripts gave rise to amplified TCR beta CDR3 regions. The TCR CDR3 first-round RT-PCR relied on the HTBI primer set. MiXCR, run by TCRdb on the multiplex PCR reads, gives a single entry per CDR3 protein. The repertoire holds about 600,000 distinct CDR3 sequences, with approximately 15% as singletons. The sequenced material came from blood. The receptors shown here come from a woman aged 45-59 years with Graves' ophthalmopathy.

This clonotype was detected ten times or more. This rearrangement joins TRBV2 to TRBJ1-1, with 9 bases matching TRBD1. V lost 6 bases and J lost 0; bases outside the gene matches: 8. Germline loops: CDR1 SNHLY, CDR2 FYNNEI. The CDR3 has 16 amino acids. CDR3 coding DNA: TGTGCCAGCAGGGAGGACAGGGGTACCGTGAACACTGAAGCTTTCTTT. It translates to CASREDRGTVNTEAFF.

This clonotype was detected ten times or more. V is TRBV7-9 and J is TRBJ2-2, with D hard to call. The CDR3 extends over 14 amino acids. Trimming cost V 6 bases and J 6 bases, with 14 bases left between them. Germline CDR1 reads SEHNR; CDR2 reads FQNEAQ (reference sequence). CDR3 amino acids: CASSPMGIAGELFF. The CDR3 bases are TGTGCCAGCAGTCCCATGGGCATAGCCGGGGAGCTGTTTTTT.

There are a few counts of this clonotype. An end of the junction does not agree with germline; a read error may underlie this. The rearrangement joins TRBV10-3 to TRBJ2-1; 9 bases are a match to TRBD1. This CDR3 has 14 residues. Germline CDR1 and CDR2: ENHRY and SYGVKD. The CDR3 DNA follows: TGTGCCATCAGGAGGGACAGGGCGTACAGTGAGCAGTTCTTC. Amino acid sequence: CAIRRDRAYSEQFF.

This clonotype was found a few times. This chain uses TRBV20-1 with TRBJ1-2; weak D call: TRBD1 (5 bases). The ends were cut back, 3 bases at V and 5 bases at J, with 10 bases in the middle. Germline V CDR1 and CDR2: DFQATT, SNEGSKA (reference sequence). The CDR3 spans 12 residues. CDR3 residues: CSASGGGYGYTF. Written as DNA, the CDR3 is TGCAGTGCTAGCGGTGGGGGATATGGCTACACCTTC.

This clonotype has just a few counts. CDR3 amino acids: CATSDQILAGVSTNEQFF. CDR3 sequence (DNA): TGTGCCACCAGTGACCAGATACTAGCGGGAGTTAGCACCAATGAGCAGTTCTTC. J is TRBJ2-1 and V is TRBV24-1; 11 nucleotides line up with TRBD2. V shed 4 bases and J 6 bases; nucleotides not matched to a gene: 13. In germline, CDR1 is KGHDR, CDR2 SFDVKD. The length of the CDR3 is 18 residues.

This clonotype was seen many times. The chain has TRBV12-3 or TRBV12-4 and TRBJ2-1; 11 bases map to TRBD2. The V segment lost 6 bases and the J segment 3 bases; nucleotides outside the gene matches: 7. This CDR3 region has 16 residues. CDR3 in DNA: TGTGCCAGCAGCCCTCAACTAGCGGGAGTCTACAATGAGCAGTTCTTC. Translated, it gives CASSPQLAGVYNEQFF.

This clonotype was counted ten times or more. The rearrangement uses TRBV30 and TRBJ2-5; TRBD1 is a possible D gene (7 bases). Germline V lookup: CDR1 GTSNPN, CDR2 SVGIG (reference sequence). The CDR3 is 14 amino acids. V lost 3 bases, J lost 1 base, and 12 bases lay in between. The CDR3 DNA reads TGTGCCTGGAGGGGGGGACAGAGCCAAGAGACCCAGTACTTC. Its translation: CAWRGGQSQETQYF. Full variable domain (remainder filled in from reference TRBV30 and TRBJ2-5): SQTIHQWPATLVQPVGSPLSLECTVEGTSNPNLYWYRQAAGRGLQLLFYSVGIGQISSEVPQNLSASRPQDRQFILSSKKLLLSDSGFYLCAWRGGQSQETQYFGPGTRLLVL.

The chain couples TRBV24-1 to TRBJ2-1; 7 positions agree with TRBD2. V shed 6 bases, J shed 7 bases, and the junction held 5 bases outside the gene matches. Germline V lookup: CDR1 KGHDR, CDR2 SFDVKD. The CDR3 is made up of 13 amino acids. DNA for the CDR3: TGTGCCACCAGTCCGGGCGGGAGAAATGAGCAGTTCTTC. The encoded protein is CATSPGGRNEQFF.

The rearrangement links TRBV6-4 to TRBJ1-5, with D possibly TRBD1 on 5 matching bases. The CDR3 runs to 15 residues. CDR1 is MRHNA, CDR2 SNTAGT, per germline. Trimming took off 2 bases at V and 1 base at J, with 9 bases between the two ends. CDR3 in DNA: TGTGCCAGCAGTGACAGGGGTCTGAGCAATCAGCCCCAGCATTTT. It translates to CASSDRGLSNQPQHF.

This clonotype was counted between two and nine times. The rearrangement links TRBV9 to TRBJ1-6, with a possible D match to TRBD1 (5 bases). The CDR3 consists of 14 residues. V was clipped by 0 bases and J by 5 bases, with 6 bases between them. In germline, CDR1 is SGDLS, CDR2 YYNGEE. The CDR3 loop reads CASSVGQNNSPLHF. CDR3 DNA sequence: TGTGCCAGCAGCGTAGGACAGAATAATTCACCCCTCCACTTT.

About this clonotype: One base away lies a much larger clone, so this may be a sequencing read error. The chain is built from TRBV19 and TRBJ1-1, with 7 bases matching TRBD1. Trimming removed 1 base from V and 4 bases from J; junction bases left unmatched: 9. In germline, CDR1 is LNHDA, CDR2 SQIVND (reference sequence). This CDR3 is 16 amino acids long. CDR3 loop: CASSIAGGTLSTEAFF. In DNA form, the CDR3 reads TGTGCCAGTAGTATAGCAGGGGGGACACTGAGCACTGAAGCTTTCTTT.

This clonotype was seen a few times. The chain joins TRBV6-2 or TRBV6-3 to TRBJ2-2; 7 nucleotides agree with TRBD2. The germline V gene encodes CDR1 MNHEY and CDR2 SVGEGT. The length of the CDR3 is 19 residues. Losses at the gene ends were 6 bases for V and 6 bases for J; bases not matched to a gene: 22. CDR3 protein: CASRKSGKGPEQRPGELFF. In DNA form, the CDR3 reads TGTGCCAGCAGGAAAAGCGGGAAAGGGCCCGAACAAAGACCCGGGGAGCTGTTTTTT.

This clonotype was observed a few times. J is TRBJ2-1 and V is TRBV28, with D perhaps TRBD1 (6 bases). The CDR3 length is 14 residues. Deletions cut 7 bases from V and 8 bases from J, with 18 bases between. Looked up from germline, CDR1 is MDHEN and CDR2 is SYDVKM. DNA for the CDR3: TGTGCCAGCAAGATAGGGGGTTCTGCGGATGAGCAGTTCTTC. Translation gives CASKIGGSADEQFF.

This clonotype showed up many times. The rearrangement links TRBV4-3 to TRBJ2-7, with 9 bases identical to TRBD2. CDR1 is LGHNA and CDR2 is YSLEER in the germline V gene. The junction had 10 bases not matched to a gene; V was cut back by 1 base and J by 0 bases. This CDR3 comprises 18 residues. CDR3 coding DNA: TGCGCCAGCAGCCAAGTGGTTGGACTAGCGTCAAGCTCCTACGAGCAGTACTTC. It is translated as CASSQVVGLASSSYEQYF.

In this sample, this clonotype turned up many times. CDR3 region: CASSVGTSGSADTQYF. DNA for the CDR3: TGCGCCAGCAGCGTAGGGACTAGCGGGAGCGCAGATACGCAGTATTTT. The chain has TRBV5-1 and TRBJ2-3, with TRBD2 matching 14 bases. The CDR3 is 16 amino acids. With 4 bases clipped from V and 4 bases from J, the junction kept 5 bases outside the gene matches. Germline values: CDR1 SGHRS, CDR2 YFSETQ.

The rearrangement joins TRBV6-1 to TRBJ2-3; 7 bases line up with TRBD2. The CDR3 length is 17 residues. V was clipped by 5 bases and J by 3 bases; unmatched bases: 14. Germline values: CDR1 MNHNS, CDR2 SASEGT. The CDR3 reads CASSYQAGSTATDTQYF. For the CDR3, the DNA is TGTGCCAGCAGTTATCAAGCGGGGTCTACAGCGACAGATACGCAGTATTTT.

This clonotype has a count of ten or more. In DNA, the CDR3 is TGTGCCACTCGGGGAGTCGGCAATGAGCAGTTCTTC. Translating it yields CATRGVGNEQFF. The rearrangement links TRBV6-1 to TRBJ2-1, with a tentative D call TRBD2 (5 bases). The germline V and J ends were trimmed by 10 bases and 6 bases, with 13 bases remaining between them. CDR1 and CDR2 from the germline V gene are MNHNS and SASEGT. The length of the CDR3 is 12 residues.

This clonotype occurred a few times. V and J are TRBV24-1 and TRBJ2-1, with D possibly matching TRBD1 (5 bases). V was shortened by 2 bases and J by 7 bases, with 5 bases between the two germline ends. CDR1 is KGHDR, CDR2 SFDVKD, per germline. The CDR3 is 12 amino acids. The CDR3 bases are TGTGCCACCAGTGATTCAGGGAATGAGCAGTTCTTC. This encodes CATSDSGNEQFF.

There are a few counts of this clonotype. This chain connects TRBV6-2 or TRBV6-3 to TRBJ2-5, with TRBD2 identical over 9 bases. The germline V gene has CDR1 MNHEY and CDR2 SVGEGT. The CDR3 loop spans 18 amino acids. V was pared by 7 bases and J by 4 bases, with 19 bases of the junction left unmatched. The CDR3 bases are TGTGCCAGCACCAAATGGGGCGGGAGGGCCTCTTTTGTAGAGACCCAGTACTTC. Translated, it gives CASTKWGGRASFVETQYF.

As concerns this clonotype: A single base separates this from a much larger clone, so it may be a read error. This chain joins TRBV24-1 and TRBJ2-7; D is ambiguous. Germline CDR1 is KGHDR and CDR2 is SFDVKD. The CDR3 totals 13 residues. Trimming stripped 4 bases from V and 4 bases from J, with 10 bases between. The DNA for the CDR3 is TGTGCCACCAGTGACCAAACAAGGTACGAGCAGTACTTC. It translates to CATSDQTRYEQYF.

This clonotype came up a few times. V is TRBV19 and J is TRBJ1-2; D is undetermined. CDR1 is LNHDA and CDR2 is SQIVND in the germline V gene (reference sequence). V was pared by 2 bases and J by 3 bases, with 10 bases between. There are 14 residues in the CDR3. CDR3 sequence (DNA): TGTGCCAGTAGTATATTCATCAAAGACTATGGCTACACCTTC. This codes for CASSIFIKDYGYTF. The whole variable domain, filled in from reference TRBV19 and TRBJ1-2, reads DGGITQSPKYLFRKEGQNVTLSCEQNLNHDAMYWYRQDPGQGLRLIYYSQIVNDFQKGDIAEGYSVSREKKESFPLTVTSAQKNPTAFYLCASSIFIKDYGYTFGSGTRLTVV.

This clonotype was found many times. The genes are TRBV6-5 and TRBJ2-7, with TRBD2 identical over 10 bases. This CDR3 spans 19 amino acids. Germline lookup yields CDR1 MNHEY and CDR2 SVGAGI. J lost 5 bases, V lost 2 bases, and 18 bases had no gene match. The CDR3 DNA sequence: TGTGCCAGCAGTTACCTTCGGGTGCTAGCGGGAGTTGTGGTAGACGAGCAGTACTTC. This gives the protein CASSYLRVLAGVVVDEQYF.

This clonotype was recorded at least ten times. CDR3 loop: CASSGRERNYGYTF. CDR3 in DNA: TGTGCCAGCAGCGGCAGGGAGAGGAACTATGGCTACACCTTC. This chain links TRBV7-9 with TRBJ1-2; D possibly corresponds to TRBD1 (5 bases). The CDR3 has 14 residues. V lost 5 bases and J 2 bases, leaving 12 bases between the germline ends. The germline V gene encodes CDR1 SEHNR and CDR2 FQNEAQ (reference sequence).

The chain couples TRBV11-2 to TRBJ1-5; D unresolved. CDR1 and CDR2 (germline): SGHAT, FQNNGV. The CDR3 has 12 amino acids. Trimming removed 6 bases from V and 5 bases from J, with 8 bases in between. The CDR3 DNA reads TGTGCCAGCAGTGTCGGGGATCAGCCCCAGCATTTT. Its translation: CASSVGDQPQHF.